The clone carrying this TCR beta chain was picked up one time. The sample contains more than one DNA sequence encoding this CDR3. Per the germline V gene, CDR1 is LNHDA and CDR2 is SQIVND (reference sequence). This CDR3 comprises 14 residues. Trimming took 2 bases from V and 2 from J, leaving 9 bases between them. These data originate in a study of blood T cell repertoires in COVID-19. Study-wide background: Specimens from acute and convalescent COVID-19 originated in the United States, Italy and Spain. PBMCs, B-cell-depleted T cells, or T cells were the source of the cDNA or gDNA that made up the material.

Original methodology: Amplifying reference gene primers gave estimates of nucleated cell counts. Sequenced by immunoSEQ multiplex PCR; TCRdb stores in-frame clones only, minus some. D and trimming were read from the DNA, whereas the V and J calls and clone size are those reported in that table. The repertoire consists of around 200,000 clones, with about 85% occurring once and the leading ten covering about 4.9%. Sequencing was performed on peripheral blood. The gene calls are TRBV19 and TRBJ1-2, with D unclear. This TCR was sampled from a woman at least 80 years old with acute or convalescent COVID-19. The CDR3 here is CASSIPTGNYGYTF. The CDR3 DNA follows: TGTGCCAGTAGTATACCGACGGGGAACTATGGCTACACCTTC.